What follows are 5 T cell receptor beta chains derived from one specimen sequenced in a study of CXCR3-negative and CXCR3-positive naive CD8 T cells. TRB cDNA was prepared as libraries by UMI-labeled 5' RACE. TCRdb reprocessed the 5' RACE reads, keeping one entry per CDR3 protein, no DNA. The table lists tens of thousands of distinct CDR3 sequences. The sequenced sample consisted of naive CXCR3- CD8+ T cells from blood. Indicated subset: CD45RO-CCR7+CD27+CD95- naive CD8+ T cells lacking CXCR3 (TNR3-). The origin of the receptors is a human donor in good health. Some clones in this sample may be carry-over from other donors' samples.

The J gene is TRBJ2-1, the V gene TRBV4-1; the TRBD1 assignment by TCRdb is unverifiable without DNA. Germline V gene lookup returns CDR1 MGHRA and CDR2 YSYEKL. This CDR3 has 15 residues. CDR3 region: CASSQEGTAYNEQFF.

V and J are TRBV7-9 and TRBJ2-1. Germline CDR1 SEHNR, CDR2 FQNEAQ (reference sequence). The CDR3 sequence is 15 residues long. The CDR3 loop reads CASSSTGATYNEQFF. Combining the CDR3 with reference TRBV7-9 and TRBJ2-1 gives the whole variable domain DTGVSQNPRHKITKRGQNVTFRCDPISEHNRLYWYRQTLGQGPEFLTYFQNEAQLEKSRLLSDRFSAERPKGSFSTLEIQRTEQGDSAMYLCASSSTGATYNEQFFGPGTRLTVL.

The J gene is TRBJ2-3, the V gene TRBV4-2; TCRdb designates TRBD2, a call that cannot be tested without DNA. The CDR3 is made up of 18 amino acids. CDR1 LGHNA and CDR2 YNFKEQ come from the germline V gene. The CDR3 reads CASSQGDPAGGNTDTQYF.

The rearrangement links TRBV6-5 to TRBJ1-5; TCRdb indicates TRBD1, and absent DNA this call remains unverified. Germline V gene data show CDR1 as MNHEY and CDR2 as SVGAGI. This CDR3 has 14 residues. The CDR3 sequence is CASSPGTGDQPQHF.

This rearrangement joins TRBV28 to TRBJ2-5; the D call from TCRdb, TRBD2, cannot be confirmed without DNA. From germline, CDR1 is MDHEN and CDR2 SYDVKM. The CDR3 length is 16 residues. The CDR3 here is CASSPMGGRRGETQYF.